Below are 25 T cell receptor beta chains sequenced from a single sample in a study of CD8 T cells in Susac syndrome (dated by TCRdb to about 2019). The library was made by the immunoSEQ multiplex PCR assay. RNA was extracted with the RNeasy kit and roughly 0.45 to 1 ug was reverse transcribed using random hexamers. TCRdb trimmed public reads at Q25 via fastp, called clones via MiXCR and kept in-frame beta chains. Identical CDR3 proteins give one entry, which carries the most common genes and DNA. This sample comprises under 200,000 distinct CDR3 sequences, under 95% of them detected only once. In total, the top ten clones hold 0.12% of the sample. Sequencing was performed on CD4+ T cells from PBMCs. The receptor set was obtained from a human donor with Susac syndrome.

The chain employs TRBV20-1 and TRBJ1-4; no firm D call. V was clipped by 0 bases and J by 8 bases, with 10 bases between them. The CDR3 extends over 13 amino acids. The germline gives CDR1 DFQATT, CDR2 SNEGSKA (reference sequence). CDR3 nucleotide sequence: TGCAGTGCTAGAGATCGTTTCCCGGAAAAACTGTTTTTT. Its translation: CSARDRFPEKLFF.

This chain uses TRBV7-9 with TRBJ1-2, with D possibly TRBD1 on 5 matching bases. In germline, CDR1 is SEHNR, CDR2 FQNEAQ (reference sequence). Trimming pared 6 bases from V and 4 bases from J, leaving 15 bases between. The CDR3 covers 14 residues. The CDR3 region has the DNA TGTGCCAGCAGTGACCCGGGGCTCGTCTATGGCTACACCTTC. It specifies CASSDPGLVYGYTF.

The rearrangement joins TRBV12-3 or TRBV12-4 to TRBJ2-7; no clear D. This CDR3 spans 13 amino acids. Trimming took 7 bases from V and 3 from J, leaving 13 bases between them. In DNA, the CDR3 is TGTGCCAGCAACTTACAGTTCGGCTACGAGCAGTACTTC. This encodes CASNLQFGYEQYF.

The chain employs TRBV20-1 and TRBJ2-7; 9 nucleotides align to TRBD2. CDR3 length: 13 amino acids. The J segment lost 4 bases and the V segment lost 3 bases, leaving 4 bases of the junction unmatched. Germline values: CDR1 DFQATT, CDR2 SNEGSKA (reference sequence). In nucleotides, the CDR3 is TGCAGTGCTAGTTTCGCGGGGGGGTACGAGCAGTACTTC. It specifies CSASFAGGYEQYF.

The rearrangement uses TRBV5-6 and TRBJ2-3, with 7 bases fitting TRBD2. CDR1 is SGHDT, CDR2 YYEEEE, per germline. The V gene end was trimmed by 1 base and the J gene end by 2 bases; junction bases not matched to a gene: 7. The CDR3 sequence is 16 residues long. CDR3 DNA sequence: TGTGCCAGCAGCTTGAGTTACGGGGGGTACACAGATACGCAGTATTTT. It codes for CASSLSYGGYTDTQYF.

This chain links TRBV29-1 with TRBJ2-5; D not resolved. Germline-derived CDR1 and CDR2 are SQVTM and ANQGSEA. The CDR3 extends over 12 amino acids. Trimming pared 3 bases from V and 5 bases from J, leaving 10 bases between. CDR3 in DNA: TGCAGCGTTGAGACGAACGGGGAGACCCAGTACTTC. Its translation: CSVETNGETQYF.

In this sample, this clonotype turned up once. The rearrangement joins TRBV7-3 to TRBJ2-1; no clear D. Germline-derived CDR1 and CDR2 are SGHTA and FQGTGA. The ends were cut back, 2 bases at V and 6 bases at J, with 8 bases in the middle. The CDR3 loop spans 13 amino acids. The CDR3 reads CASSLGPSNEQFF. CDR3 DNA sequence: TGTGCCAGCAGCTTAGGGCCTAGCAATGAGCAGTTCTTC.

The rearrangement joins TRBV30 to TRBJ2-2, with 8 bases fitting TRBD2. From germline, CDR1 is GTSNPN and CDR2 SVGIG (reference sequence). This CDR3 has 14 amino acids. Trimming took 5 bases from V and 5 from J; bases not matched to a gene: 7. CDR3 sequence reads: CAWGGGRGTGELFF. The CDR3 DNA sequence: TGTGCCTGGGGCGGGGGGCGCGGGACCGGGGAGCTGTTTTTT.

The genes are TRBV7-2 and TRBJ2-5, with a weak D call TRBD2 (5 bases). The germline V gene has CDR1 SGHTA and CDR2 FQGNSA. The CDR3 covers 13 residues. Trimming cost V 4 bases and J 10 bases, with 16 bases left between them. CDR3 DNA: TGTGCCAGCAGCTCCGGACTCCTCGCGGACCAGTACTTC. The encoded protein is CASSSGLLADQYF.

CDR3 coding DNA: TGTGCCACCAGTGACCGTGGGGACAGCAAAGAGACCCAGTACTTC. Its translation: CATSDRGDSKETQYF. V and J are TRBV24-1 and TRBJ2-5; 7 bases map to TRBD1. The junction had 7 bases not matched to a gene; V was cut back by 4 bases and J by 3 bases. CDR3 length: 15 residues. Germline V gene lookup returns CDR1 KGHDR and CDR2 SFDVKD.

The V call is TRBV5-1, the J call TRBJ2-5, with D unresolved. This CDR3 spans 14 amino acids. The V and J ends lost 2 bases and 4 bases respectively, with 12 bases between them. The germline V gene has CDR1 SGHRS and CDR2 YFSETQ. CDR3 in amino acids: CASSFTTGRETQYF. CDR3 DNA sequence: TGCGCCAGCAGCTTCACGACCGGCCGAGAGACCCAGTACTTC.

The chain combines TRBV20-1 with TRBJ2-7, with D possibly being TRBD2 (6 bases). The germline V gene has CDR1 DFQATT and CDR2 SNEGSKA (reference sequence). This CDR3 comprises 13 residues. Trimming left V 5 bases short and J 2 bases short, with 13 bases between. In DNA form, the CDR3 reads TGCAGTGCTTCTACTAGCATCACCTACGAGCAGTACTTC. Translating it yields CSASTSITYEQYF.

The V call is TRBV20-1, the J call TRBJ2-7; 9 bases are a match to TRBD2. CDR1 and CDR2 (germline): DFQATT, SNEGSKA (reference sequence). CDR3 length: 13 amino acids. V gave up 6 bases and J gave up 3 bases; unmatched junction bases: 6. Written as DNA, the CDR3 is TGCAGTGCCGGCGGGGGGGGATTCTACGAGCAGTACTTC. Protein sequence: CSAGGGGFYEQYF.

The chain links TRBV10-3 to TRBJ1-5, with unresolved D. In germline, CDR1 is ENHRY, CDR2 SYGVKD. The germline V and J ends were trimmed by 3 bases and 3 bases, with 12 bases remaining between them. CDR3 length equals 15 residues. CDR3 protein: CAISESSGDNQPQHF. The CDR3 nucleotides read TGTGCCATCAGTGAAAGCAGCGGGGACAATCAGCCCCAGCATTTT.

J is TRBJ2-7 and V is TRBV3-1, with TRBD1 matching 7 bases. J was trimmed by 3 bases and V by 2 bases; bases with no gene match: 13. Germline CDR1 LGHDT, CDR2 YNNKEL (reference sequence). The CDR3 extends over 17 amino acids. CDR3 sequence (DNA): TGTGCCAGCAGCCAACCCACAAGGGGGCAGGGGCACTACGAGCAGTACTTC. Its translation is CASSQPTRGQGHYEQYF.

The chain combines TRBV6-2 or TRBV6-3 with TRBJ1-4; no clear D. This CDR3 has 14 amino acids. Germline lookup yields CDR1 MNHEY and CDR2 SVGEGT. The V end lost 5 bases, the J end lost 0 bases, and 7 bases lay between the germline ends. The CDR3 bases are TGTGCCAGCAGTCACACAGCAACTAATGAAAAACTGTTTTTT. This gives the protein CASSHTATNEKLFF.

This chain uses TRBV5-6 with TRBJ1-1; D call uncertain. Germline-derived CDR1 and CDR2 are SGHDT and YYEEEE. This CDR3 has 14 residues. Between the trimmed V and J ends, which lost 1 base and 1 base, there was a span of 8 bases. The CDR3 loop is CASSLLQPNTEAFF. The CDR3 DNA reads as TGTGCCAGCAGCTTGTTACAGCCGAACACTGAAGCTTTCTTT.

The V and J genes are TRBV9 and TRBJ1-2; TRBD1 might be the D (5 bases). There are 16 residues in the CDR3. Trimming shortened V by 0 bases and J by 3 bases, and 15 bases separated the two germline ends. Germline V gene data show CDR1 as SGDLS and CDR2 as YYNGEE. This chain's CDR3 is CASSVGLGVGYYGYTF. The CDR3 DNA is TGTGCCAGCAGCGTAGGTCTGGGGGTGGGGTACTATGGCTACACCTTC.

The V and J genes are TRBV20-1 and TRBJ1-5, with D perhaps matching TRBD1 (5 bases). CDR3 size: 13 residues. Trimming shortened V by 7 bases and J by 7 bases, and 17 bases separated the two germline ends. Per the germline V gene, CDR1 is DFQATT and CDR2 is SNEGSKA (reference sequence). As DNA, the CDR3 is TGCAGTGTTCGAAAGGGGCAAGGCCAGCCCCAGCATTTT. It translates to CSVRKGQGQPQHF.

The chain combines TRBV19 with TRBJ2-1; D might be TRBD2 (6 bases). Looked up from germline, CDR1 is LNHDA and CDR2 is SQIVND (reference sequence). The CDR3 length is 11 residues. Trimming removed 8 bases at V and 15 bases at J, with 17 bases between. Here the CDR3 DNA reads TGTGCCAGTGGGGGGTGGCAAGGGCGGTTCTTC. Its translation is CASGGWQGRFF.

The chain uses TRBV6-7 and TRBJ2-5; possible D gene TRBD1, 5 bases. TRBV6-7 belongs to the ORF category, with a function that is uncertain. This CDR3 region has 11 residues. Trimming shortened V by 6 bases and J by 5 bases, and 7 bases separated the two germline ends. The CDR3 loop is CASRPGETQYF. The CDR3 DNA reads TGTGCCAGCAGACCAGGGGAGACCCAGTACTTC.

The chain employs TRBV6-5 and TRBJ1-1; tentative D call: TRBD1 (5 bases). The germline V and J ends were trimmed by 6 bases and 4 bases, with 12 bases remaining between them. CDR1 is MNHEY and CDR2 is SVGAGI in the germline V gene. The CDR3 extends over 13 amino acids. CDR3 amino acids: CASSRGGFTEAFF. In DNA form, the CDR3 reads TGTGCCAGCAGCCGGGGGGGTTTCACTGAAGCTTTCTTT.

This clonotype has only one observation. V is TRBV10-2 and J is TRBJ2-1, with TRBD2 matching 7 bases. Germline values: CDR1 WSHSY, CDR2 SAAADI. This CDR3 is 16 amino acids long. V dropped 3 bases and J dropped 4; count of bases not matched to a gene: 9. The CDR3 coding sequence is TGCGCCAGCAGTGAATTGGGAGCGGGGAAATACAATGAGCAGTTCTTC. The encoded protein is CASSELGAGKYNEQFF.

The rearrangement links TRBV3-1 to TRBJ2-7; D not certain. The CDR3 totals 11 residues. V lost 6 bases and J 1 base, leaving 4 bases between the germline ends. CDR1 is LGHDT, CDR2 YNNKEL, per germline (reference sequence). The CDR3, as DNA: TGTGCCAGCAGTCAGTCCTACGAGCAGTACTTC. This encodes CASSQSYEQYF.

V usage is TRBV9 and J usage is TRBJ2-2; TRBD2 might be the D (6 bases). Germline-derived CDR1 and CDR2 are SGDLS and YYNGEE. V dropped 4 bases and J dropped 1 base, with 8 bases sitting between them. This CDR3 spans 14 amino acids. CDR3 loop: CASSWDLNTGELFF. The CDR3 DNA follows: TGTGCCAGCAGCTGGGACTTGAACACCGGGGAGCTGTTTTTT.